This T cell receptor beta chain emerged from a study of T cells in Graves' hyperthyroidism and ophthalmopathy (dated by TCRdb to the late 2010s). For context, the study as a whole: Peripheral blood samples were taken at the time of initial diagnosis, prior to any treatment. The paper describes TCR Vbeta CDR3 sequencing of 135 peripheral blood samples, made up of fewer than 50 ophthalmopathy patients, 70 to 75 hyperthyroidism patients and 17 progressor patients. Following sampling, methimazole starting at 30 mg daily was given to hyperthyroidism patients, and high-dose intravenous methylprednisolone was given to ophthalmopathy patients. An independent validation cohort of fewer than 20 hyperthyroidism patients and about 16 patients who later progressed to ophthalmopathy tested prospective prediction of ophthalmopathy. The 75 to 100 discovery patients were randomly divided into training and test sets at a 7:3 ratio. To identify distinguishing TCR V-J signatures, a discovery cohort of some 100 patients was used, comprising 40 to 45 with Graves' ophthalmopathy and about 59 with stable Graves' hyperthyroidism. The study also compared thyroid tissue and blood T-cell repertoires from five or six Graves' hyperthyroidism patients. Results the study describes overall, beyond this receptor: Most expanded thyroid clonotypes (frequency above 0.001) were also detected in blood, a finding suggesting that blood repertoires may reflect thyroid immune responses. No statistical method was used to fix the sample size in advance, and group allocation was not hidden from the investigators. In validation, the model predicted progression to ophthalmopathy with over 65% sensitivity and 72% to 85% specificity, a median of about 6.7 months before onset. A model built on a 13 V-J signature distinguished ophthalmopathy from stable hyperthyroidism, reaching around 88% sensitivity and under 84% specificity in cross-validation and 80%/75% in testing.

The TCR beta CDR3 regions were amplified from the RNA transcripts. The first round of RT-PCR for the TCR CDR3 was performed with the HTBI primer set and the Qiagen OneStep RT-PCR kit. Libraries were constructed in a second round of multiplex PCR, after which size selection and purification were performed. Paired-end sequencing of the libraries was performed with 100 bp reads on an Illumina HiSeq2000. From the authors' description of their analysis: SOAPnuke was used to process the raw data, removing reads that contained adapters or uncalled bases, had a mean Phred below 15, or lacked an exact match to the constant primer or identifier. High-quality paired reads were merged with COPE v1.2.5, and unique nucleotide sequences were defined as clonotypes. MiTCR v1.1 was used to align clonotypes to the IMGT TRBV, TRBD and TRBJ reference segments. The analysis was restricted to V-J combinations with a frequency above 0.0001, which together covered 99.2% of the repertoires. A TCS score was defined as the ratio between F50 (clonal expansion) and ExV (chaos), using BLOSUM62-based TCRdist between CDR3 peptides within each V-J. Welch's t-statistics and random forest reduced roughly 540 V-J features to 10 to 15, which were used in a naive Bayes classifier (R e1071). TCRdb applied fastp at Q25 and MiXCR to the public reads, then kept only in-frame beta chains. Entries are consolidated by CDR3 protein sequence, retaining the most common genes and DNA. The V and J calls come from TCRdb's annotation, not from the publication. The sample table shows nearly 600,000 distinct CDR3 sequences, and about 15% are seen once. 5.5% to 7.5% of the sample is in the top ten clones.

Hyperthyroidism patients were newly diagnosed, with disease duration under 2 months, and aged 18 to 65 years. The study excluded patients with uncontrolled infections, other autoimmune diseases, pregnancy or lactation. Clinical symptoms, serum thyroxine and TRAb, thyroid ultrasound, and orbital computed tomography formed the basis for the diagnoses. For progressor patients, blood was drawn at the first diagnosis of hyperthyroidism, before any ophthalmopathy symptoms had appeared. PBMCs were isolated from about 10 ml of fresh peripheral blood by Ficoll-Paque density gradient centrifugation. Progressor patients were initially diagnosed with Graves' hyperthyroidism and developed ophthalmopathy during follow-up. Total RNA was extracted using Trizol reagent, and RNA quality was assessed on an Agilent 2100 Bioanalyzer. This clonotype was detected many times. No cognate antigen has been identified for it. Per-base qualities were not stored, and no clone one base away is much larger.

The germline V gene (reference sequence) gives CDR1 as MNHEY and CDR2 as SMNVEV. Taken from cysteine to phenylalanine, the CDR3 has 15 residues. CDR3 DNA only is kept here, 45 bases in frame from base 1. Trimming takes 3 bases off V and 8 bases off J; junction bases not matched to a gene: 7. The source material was blood. This TCR derives from a young woman with Graves' hyperthyroidism that later progressed to Graves' ophthalmopathy. The rearranged chain carries TRBV27 and TRBJ1-4, with 9 central nucleotides matching TRBD1. The nucleotide sequence reads as follows: TGTGCCAGCAGTTTCTCTACAGGGGGCCCGGAAAAACTGTTTTTT. Translated, it reads CASSFSTGGPEKLFF. When the CDR3 is completed using the reference TRBV27 and TRBJ1-4 genes on either side, the full variable domain is EAQVTQNPRYLITVTGKKLTVTCSQNMNHEYMSWYRQDPGLGLRQIYYSMNVEVTDKGDVPEGYKVSRKEKRNFPLILESPSPNQTSLYFCASSFSTGGPEKLFFGSGTQLSVL.